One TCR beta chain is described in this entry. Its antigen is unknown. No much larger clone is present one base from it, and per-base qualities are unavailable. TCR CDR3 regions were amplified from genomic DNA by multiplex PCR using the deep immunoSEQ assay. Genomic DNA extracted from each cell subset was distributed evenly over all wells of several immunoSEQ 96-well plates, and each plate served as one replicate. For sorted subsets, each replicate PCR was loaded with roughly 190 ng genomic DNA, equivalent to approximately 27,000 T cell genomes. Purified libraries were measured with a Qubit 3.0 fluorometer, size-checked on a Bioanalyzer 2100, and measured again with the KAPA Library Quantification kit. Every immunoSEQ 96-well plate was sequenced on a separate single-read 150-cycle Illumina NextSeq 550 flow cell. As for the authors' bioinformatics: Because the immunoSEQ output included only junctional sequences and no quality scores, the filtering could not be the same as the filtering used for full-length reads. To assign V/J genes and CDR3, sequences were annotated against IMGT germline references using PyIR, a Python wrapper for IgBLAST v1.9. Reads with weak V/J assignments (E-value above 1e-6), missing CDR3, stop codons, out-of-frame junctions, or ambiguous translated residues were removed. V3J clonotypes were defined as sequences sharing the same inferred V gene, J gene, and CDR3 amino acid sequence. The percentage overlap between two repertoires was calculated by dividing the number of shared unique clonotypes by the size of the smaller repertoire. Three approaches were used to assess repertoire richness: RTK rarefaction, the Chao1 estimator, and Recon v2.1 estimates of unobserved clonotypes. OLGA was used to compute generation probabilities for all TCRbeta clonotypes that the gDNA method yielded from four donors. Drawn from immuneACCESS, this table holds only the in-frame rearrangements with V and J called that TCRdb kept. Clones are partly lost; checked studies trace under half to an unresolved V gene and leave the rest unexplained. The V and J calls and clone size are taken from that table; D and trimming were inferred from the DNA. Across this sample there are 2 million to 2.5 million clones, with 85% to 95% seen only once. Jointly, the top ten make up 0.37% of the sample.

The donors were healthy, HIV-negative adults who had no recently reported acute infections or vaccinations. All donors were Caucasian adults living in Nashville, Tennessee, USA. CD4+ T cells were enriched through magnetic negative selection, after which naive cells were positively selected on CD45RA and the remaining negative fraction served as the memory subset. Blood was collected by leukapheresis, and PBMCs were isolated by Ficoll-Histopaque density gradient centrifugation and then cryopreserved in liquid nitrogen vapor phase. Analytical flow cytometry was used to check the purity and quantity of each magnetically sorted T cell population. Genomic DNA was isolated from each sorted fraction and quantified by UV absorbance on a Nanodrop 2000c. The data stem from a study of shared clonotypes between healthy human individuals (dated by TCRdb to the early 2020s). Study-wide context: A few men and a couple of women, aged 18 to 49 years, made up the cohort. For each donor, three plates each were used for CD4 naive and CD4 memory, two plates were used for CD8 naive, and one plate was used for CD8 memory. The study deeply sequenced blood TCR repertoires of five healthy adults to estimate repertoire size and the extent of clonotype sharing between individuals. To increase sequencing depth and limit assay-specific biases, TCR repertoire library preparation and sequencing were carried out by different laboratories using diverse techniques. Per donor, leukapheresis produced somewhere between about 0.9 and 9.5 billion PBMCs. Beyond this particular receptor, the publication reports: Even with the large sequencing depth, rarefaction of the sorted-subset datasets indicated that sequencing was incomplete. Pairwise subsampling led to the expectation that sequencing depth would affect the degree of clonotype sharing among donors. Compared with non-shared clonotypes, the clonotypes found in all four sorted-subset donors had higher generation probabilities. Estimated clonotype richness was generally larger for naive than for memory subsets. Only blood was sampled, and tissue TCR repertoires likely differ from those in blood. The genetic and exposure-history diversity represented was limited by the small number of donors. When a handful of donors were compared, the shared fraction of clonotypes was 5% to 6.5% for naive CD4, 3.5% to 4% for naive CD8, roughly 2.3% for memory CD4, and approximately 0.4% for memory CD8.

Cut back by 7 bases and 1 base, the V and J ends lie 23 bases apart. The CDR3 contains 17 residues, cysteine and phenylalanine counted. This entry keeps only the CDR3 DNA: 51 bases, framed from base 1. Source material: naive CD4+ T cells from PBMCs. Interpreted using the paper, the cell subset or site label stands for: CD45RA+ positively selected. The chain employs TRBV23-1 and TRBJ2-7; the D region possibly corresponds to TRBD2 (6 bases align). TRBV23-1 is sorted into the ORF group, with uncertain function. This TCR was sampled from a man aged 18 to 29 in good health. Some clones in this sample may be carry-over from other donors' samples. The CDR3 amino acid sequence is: CASTHKPRDGTSYEQYF. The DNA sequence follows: TGCGCCAGCACCCACAAGCCCCGGGACGGGACTTCCTACGAGCAGTACTTC.